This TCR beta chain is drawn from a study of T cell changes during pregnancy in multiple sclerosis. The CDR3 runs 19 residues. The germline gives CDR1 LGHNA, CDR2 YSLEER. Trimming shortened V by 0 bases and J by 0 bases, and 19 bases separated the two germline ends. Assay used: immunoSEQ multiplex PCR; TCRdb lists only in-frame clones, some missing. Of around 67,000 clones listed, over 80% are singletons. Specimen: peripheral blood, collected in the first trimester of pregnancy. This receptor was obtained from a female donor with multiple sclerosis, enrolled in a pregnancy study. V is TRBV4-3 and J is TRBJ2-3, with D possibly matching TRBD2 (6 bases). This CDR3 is CASSQEFGAGATSTDTQYF. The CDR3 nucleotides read TGCGCCAGCAGCCAAGAATTCGGAGCGGGCGCCACTAGCACAGATACGCAGTATTTT.